The TCR beta chain under discussion was sequenced for a study of shared clonotypes between healthy human individuals. Method: immunoSEQ multiplex PCR; TCRdb's copy keeps in-frame clones and lacks some. The sample consists of 550,000 to 700,000 clones, around four fifths of them appearing once. This CDR3 has 14 residues. V lost 3 bases to trimming and J lost 4 bases, with 13 bases between them. Germline V gene data show CDR1 as SGHTA and CDR2 as FQGNSA. J is TRBJ2-7 and V is TRBV7-2; weak D call: TRBD2 (6 bases). What was sequenced was memory CD4+ T cells sorted from blood. Subset specified: CD45RA-negative fraction. This TCR was sampled from a woman between 25 and 40 years old in good health. The CDR3 spells CASSFTGRGYEQYF. In DNA, the CDR3 is TGTGCCAGCAGCTTTACCGGGAGAGGGTACGAGCAGTACTTC.